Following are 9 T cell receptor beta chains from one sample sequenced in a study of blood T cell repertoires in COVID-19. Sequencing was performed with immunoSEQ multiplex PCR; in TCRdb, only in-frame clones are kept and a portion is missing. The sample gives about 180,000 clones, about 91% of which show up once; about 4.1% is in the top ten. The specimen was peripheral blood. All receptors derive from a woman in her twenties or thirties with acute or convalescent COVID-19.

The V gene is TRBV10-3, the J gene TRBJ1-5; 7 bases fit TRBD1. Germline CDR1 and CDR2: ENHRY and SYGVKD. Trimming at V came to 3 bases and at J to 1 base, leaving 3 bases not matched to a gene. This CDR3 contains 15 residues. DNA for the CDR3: TGTGCCATCAGTGACTCAGGGGGAAGCAATCAGCCCCAGCATTTT. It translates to CAISDSGGSNQPQHF.

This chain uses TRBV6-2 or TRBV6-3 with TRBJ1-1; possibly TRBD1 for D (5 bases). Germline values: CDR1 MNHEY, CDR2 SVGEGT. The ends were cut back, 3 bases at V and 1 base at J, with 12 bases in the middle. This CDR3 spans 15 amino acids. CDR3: CASSYYGGGNTEAFF. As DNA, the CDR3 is TGTGCCAGCAGTTATTACGGGGGAGGGAACACTGAAGCTTTCTTT.

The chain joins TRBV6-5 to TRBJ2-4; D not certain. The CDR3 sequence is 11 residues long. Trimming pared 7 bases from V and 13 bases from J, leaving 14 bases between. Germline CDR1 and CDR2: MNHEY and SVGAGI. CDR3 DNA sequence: TGTGCCAGCACAGACCGGGTTGGCCAGTACTTC. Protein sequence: CASTDRVGQYF.

Written as DNA, the CDR3 is TGTGCCAGCAGCTCGGGACAGGGTGTAGATACGCAGTATTTT. Protein product: CASSSGQGVDTQYF. This chain joins TRBV11-2 and TRBJ2-3; 9 bases agree with TRBD1. CDR1 and CDR2 (germline): SGHAT, FQNNGV. V shed 4 bases, J shed 5 bases, and the junction held 4 bases outside the gene matches. The CDR3 covers 14 residues.

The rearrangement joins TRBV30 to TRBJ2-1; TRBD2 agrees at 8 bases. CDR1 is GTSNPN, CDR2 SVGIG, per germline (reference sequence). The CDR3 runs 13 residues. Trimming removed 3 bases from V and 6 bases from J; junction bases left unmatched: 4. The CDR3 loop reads CAWRRGGGNEQFF. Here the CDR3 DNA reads TGTGCCTGGAGACGGGGGGGAGGCAATGAGCAGTTCTTC.

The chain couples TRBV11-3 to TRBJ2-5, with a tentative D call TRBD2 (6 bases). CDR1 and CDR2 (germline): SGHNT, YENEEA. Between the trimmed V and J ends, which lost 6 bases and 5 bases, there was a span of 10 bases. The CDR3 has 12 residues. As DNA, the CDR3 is TGTGCCAGCAGGAAAGGAGGGGAGACCCAGTACTTC. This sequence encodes CASRKGGETQYF. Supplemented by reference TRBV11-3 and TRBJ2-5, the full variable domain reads EAGVVQSPRYKIIEKKQPVAFWCNPISGHNTLYWYLQNLGQGPELLIRYENEEAVDDSQLPKDRFSAERLKGVDSTLKIQPAELGDSAVYLCASRKGGETQYFGPGTRLLVL.

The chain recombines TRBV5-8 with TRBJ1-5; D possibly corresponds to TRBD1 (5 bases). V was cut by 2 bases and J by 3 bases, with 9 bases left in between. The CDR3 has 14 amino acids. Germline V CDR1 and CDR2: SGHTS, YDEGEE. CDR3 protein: CASSLIRDNQPQHF. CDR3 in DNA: TGTGCCAGCAGCTTAATCAGGGACAATCAGCCCCAGCATTTT.

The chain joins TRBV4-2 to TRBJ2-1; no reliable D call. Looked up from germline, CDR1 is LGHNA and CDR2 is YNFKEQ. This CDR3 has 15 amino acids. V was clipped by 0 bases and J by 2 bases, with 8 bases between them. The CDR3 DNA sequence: TGTGCCAGCAGCCAAGACGGTACCCCCTACAATGAGCAGTTCTTC. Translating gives CASSQDGTPYNEQFF.

CDR3 nucleotide sequence: TGTGCCAGCACGGGGCGGGGAGGCCAATACGAGCAGTACTTC. Its translation is CASTGRGGQYEQYF. This chain uses TRBV6-5 with TRBJ2-7; tentative D call: TRBD2 (6 bases). With 7 bases removed from V and 4 bases from J, the gap between germline ends came to 17 bases. Germline V gene lookup returns CDR1 MNHEY and CDR2 SVGAGI. The length of the CDR3 is 14 residues.